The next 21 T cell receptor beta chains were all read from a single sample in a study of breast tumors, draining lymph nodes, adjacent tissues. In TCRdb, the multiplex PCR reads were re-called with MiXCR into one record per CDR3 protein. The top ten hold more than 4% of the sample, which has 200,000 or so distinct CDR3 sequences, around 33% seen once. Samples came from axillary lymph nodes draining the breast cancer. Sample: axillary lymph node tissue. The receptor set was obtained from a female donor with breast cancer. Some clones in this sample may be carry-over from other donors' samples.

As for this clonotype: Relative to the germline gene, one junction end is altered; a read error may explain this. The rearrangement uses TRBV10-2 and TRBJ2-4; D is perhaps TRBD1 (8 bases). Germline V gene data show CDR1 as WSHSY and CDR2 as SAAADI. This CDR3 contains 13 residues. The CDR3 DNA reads TGCGCCAGCAGCCAAACAGGGGGGGACATTCCGTACTTC. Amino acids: CASSQTGGDIPYF.

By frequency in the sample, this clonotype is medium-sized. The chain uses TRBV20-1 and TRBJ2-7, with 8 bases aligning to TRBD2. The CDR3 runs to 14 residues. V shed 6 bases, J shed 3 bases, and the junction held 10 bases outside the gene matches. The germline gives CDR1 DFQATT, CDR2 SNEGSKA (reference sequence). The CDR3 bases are TGCAGTGCCAGTTGGGGCGGGGGGTACTACGAGCAGTACTTC. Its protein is CSASWGGGYYEQYF.

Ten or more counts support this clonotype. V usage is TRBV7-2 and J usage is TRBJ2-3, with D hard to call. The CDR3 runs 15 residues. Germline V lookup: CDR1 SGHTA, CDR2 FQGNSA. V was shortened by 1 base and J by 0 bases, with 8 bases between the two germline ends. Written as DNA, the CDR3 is TGTGCCAGCAGCTTAGGTACAGCTAGCACAGATACGCAGTATTTT. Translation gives CASSLGTASTDTQYF.

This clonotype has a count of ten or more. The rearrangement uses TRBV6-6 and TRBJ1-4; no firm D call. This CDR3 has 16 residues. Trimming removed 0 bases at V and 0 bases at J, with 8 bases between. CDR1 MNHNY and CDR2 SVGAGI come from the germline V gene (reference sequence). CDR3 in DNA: TGTGCCAGCAGTTACTCGTTCACGGCAACTAATGAAAAACTGTTTTTT. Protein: CASSYSFTATNEKLFF.

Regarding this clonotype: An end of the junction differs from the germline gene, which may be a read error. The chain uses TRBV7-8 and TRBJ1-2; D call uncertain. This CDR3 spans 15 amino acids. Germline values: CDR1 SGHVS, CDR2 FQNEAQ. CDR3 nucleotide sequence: TGTGCCAGCAGCTTAAGGCGGGTGGCTAACTGTGGCTACCCCTTC. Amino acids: CASSLRRVANCGYPF.

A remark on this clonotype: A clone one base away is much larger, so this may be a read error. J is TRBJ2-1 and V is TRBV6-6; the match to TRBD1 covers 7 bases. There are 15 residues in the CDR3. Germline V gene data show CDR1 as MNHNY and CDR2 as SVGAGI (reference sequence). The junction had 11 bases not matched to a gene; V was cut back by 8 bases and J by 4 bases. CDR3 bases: TGTGCCAGCGGTGCACCGGGACAGCCTTACAATGAGCAGTTCTTC. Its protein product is CASGAPGQPYNEQFF.

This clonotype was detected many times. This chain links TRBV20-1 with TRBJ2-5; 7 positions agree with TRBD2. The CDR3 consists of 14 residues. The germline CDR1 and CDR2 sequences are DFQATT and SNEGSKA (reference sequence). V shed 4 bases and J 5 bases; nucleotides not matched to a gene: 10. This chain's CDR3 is CSAMPSAGKETQYF. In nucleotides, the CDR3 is TGCAGTGCTATGCCGTCAGCGGGGAAGGAGACCCAGTACTTC.

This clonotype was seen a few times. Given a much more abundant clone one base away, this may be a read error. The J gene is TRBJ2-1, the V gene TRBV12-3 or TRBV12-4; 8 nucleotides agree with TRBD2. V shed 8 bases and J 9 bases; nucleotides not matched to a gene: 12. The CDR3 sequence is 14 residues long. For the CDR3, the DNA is TGTGCCAGCGGCACTAGCGGACACGGGGGTGAGCAGTTCTTC. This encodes CASGTSGHGGEQFF.

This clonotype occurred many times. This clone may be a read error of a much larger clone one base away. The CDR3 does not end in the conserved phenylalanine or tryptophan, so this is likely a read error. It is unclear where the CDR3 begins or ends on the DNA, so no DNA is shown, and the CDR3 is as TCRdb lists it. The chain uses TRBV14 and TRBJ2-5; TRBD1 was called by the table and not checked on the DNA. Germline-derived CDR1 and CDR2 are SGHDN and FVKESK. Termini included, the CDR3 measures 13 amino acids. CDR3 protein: CASSPQTAGTAYS.

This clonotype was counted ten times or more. The CDR3 reads CASSEWGGSSYEQYF. DNA for the CDR3: TGCGCCAGCAGTGAGTGGGGGGGGAGCTCCTACGAGCAGTACTTC. This rearrangement joins TRBV10-2 to TRBJ2-7; 7 nucleotides line up with TRBD2. Germline V lookup: CDR1 WSHSY, CDR2 SAAADI. J was trimmed by 0 bases and V by 1 base; bases with no gene match: 3. CDR3 length equals 15 residues.

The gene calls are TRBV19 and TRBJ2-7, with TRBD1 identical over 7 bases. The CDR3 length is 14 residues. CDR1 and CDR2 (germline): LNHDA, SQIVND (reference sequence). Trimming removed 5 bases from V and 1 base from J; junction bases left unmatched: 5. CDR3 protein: CASSPGTESYEQYF. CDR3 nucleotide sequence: TGTGCCAGTAGTCCCGGGACAGAGTCCTACGAGCAGTACTTC.

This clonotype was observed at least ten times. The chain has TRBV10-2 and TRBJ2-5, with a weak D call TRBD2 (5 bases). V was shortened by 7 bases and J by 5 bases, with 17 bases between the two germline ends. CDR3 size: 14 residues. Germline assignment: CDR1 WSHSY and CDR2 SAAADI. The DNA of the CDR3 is TGCGCCAGCATCGCACGGGTTTCGGGGGAGACCCAGTACTTC. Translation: CASIARVSGETQYF.

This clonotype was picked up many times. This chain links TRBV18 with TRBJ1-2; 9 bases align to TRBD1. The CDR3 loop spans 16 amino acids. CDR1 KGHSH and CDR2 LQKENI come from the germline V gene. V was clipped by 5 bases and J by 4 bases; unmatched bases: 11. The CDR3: CASSGSRDRAVYGYTF. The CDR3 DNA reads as TGTGCCAGCTCAGGCTCCCGGGACAGGGCGGTCTATGGCTACACCTTC.

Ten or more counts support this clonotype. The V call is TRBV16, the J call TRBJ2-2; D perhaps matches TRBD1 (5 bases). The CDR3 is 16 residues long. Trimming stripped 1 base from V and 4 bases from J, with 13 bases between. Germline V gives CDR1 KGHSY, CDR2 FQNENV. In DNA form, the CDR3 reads TGTGCCAGCAGCCAATTGGTGACAGTAGGCACCGGGGAGCTGTTTTTT. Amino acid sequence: CASSQLVTVGTGELFF.

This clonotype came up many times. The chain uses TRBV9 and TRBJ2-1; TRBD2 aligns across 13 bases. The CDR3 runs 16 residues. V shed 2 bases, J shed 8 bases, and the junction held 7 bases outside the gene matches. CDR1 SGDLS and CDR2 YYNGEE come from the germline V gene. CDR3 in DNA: TGTGCCAGCAGCGTGGGGGGGACTAGCGGGGTCTATGAGCAGTTCTTC. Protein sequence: CASSVGGTSGVYEQFF.

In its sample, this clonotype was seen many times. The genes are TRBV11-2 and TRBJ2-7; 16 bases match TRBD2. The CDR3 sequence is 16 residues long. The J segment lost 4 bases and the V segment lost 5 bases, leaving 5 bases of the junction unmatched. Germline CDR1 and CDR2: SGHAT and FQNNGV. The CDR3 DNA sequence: TGTGCCAGCAGCCCCGGGACTAGCGGGAGGGTATACGAGCAGTACTTC. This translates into CASSPGTSGRVYEQYF.

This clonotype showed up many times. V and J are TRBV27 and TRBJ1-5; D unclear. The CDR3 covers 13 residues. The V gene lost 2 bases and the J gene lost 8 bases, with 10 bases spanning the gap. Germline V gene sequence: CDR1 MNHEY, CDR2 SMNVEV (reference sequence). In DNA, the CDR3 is TGTGCCAGCAGTTTACGGGCCAGCAAGCCCCAGCATTTT. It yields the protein CASSLRASKPQHF.

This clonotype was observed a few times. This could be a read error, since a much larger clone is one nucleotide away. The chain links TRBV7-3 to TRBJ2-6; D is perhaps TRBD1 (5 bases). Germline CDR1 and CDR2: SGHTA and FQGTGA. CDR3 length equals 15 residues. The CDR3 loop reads CASSLDGSGANVPPF. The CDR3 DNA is TGTGCCAGCAGCCTAGACGGGTCTGGGGCCAACGTCCCGCCTTTC.

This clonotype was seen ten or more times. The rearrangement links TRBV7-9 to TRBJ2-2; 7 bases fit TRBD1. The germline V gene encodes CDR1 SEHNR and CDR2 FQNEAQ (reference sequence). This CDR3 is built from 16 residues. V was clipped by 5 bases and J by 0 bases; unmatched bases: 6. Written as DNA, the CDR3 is TGTGCCAGCAGCCCCCCCGGGACAGCGAACACCGGGGAGCTGTTTTTT. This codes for CASSPPGTANTGELFF. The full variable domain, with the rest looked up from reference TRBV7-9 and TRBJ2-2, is DTGVSQNPRHKITKRGQNVTFRCDPISEHNRLYWYRQTLGQGPEFLTYFQNEAQLEKSRLLSDRFSAERPKGSFSTLEIQRTEQGDSAMYLCASSPPGTANTGELFFGEGSRLTVL.

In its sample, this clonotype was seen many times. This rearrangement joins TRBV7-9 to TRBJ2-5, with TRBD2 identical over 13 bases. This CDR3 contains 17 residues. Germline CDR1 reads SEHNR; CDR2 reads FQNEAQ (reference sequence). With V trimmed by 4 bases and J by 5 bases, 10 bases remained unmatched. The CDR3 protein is CASSSLAGGPGLETQYF. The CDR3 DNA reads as TGTGCCAGCAGCTCACTAGCGGGGGGGCCCGGACTGGAGACCCAGTACTTC. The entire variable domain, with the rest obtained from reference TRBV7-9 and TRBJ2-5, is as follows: DTGVSQNPRHKITKRGQNVTFRCDPISEHNRLYWYRQTLGQGPEFLTYFQNEAQLEKSRLLSDRFSAERPKGSFSTLEIQRTEQGDSAMYLCASSSLAGGPGLETQYFGPGTRLLVL.

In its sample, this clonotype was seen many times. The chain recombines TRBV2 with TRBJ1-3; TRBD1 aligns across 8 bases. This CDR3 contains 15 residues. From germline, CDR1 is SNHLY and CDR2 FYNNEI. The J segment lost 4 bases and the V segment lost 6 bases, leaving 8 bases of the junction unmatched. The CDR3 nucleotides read TGTGCCAGCAGCGGACAGGGCAGTCCCGGAAACACCATATATTTT. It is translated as CASSGQGSPGNTIYF. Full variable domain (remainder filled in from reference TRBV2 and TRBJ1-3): EPEVTQTPSHQVTQMGQEVILRCVPISNHLYFYWYRQILGQKVEFLVSFYNNEISEKSEIFDDQFSVERPDGSNFTLKIRSTKLEDSAMYFCASSGQGSPGNTIYFGEGSWLTVV.